The clone carrying this T cell receptor beta chain has more than one count but fewer than ten. Its antigen is unidentified. This entry comes from a study of beta chain features in type 1 diabetes. Study conclusions and caveats: Researchers report that Type 1 diabetes patients had moderately but significantly shorter TCRB CDR3s across all four CD4+ subsets.

The isolated RNA, all of it, was reverse transcribed, so expressed TCRB transcripts were what got sequenced. TCRdb's copy holds only in-frame clones and misses some; the assay was immunoSEQ multiplex PCR. The data show around 360,000 clones, over 9.5% seen once. The CDR3 consists of 11 residues. Germline V CDR1 and CDR2: MDHEN, SYDVKM. With 10 bases removed from V and 2 bases from J, the gap between germline ends came to 8 bases. This TCR was sampled from a woman in her late teens or twenties with type 1 diabetes. Sequencing used naive CD4+ T cells from blood. The chain employs TRBV28 and TRBJ1-2, with D possibly TRBD1 on 5 matching bases. Written as DNA, the CDR3 is TGTGCCACCCGGGGGAACTATGGCTACACCTTC. This encodes CATRGNYGYTF.